These 20 T cell receptor beta chains came from one sample sequenced in a study of T cell responses to AZD1222 COVID-19 vaccine. TCRdb's table, derived via immunoSEQ multiplex PCR, lists solely in-frame clones and lacks some. The repertoire holds some 99,000 clones, with approximately 89% as singletons. The starting material was peripheral blood, obtained 28 days after the second AZD1222 dose. Every receptor here comes from an adult who received the AZD1222 COVID-19 vaccine.

This chain connects TRBV3-1 (or the pseudogene TRBV3-2) to TRBJ2-3; D remains unclear. Germline CDR1 LGHDT, CDR2 YNNKEL (reference sequence). The CDR3 extends over 12 amino acids. With 8 bases removed from V and 3 bases from J, the gap between germline ends came to 9 bases. The CDR3 DNA reads TGTGCCAGCGGGGTACTGACAGATACGCAGTATTTT. Translation gives CASGVLTDTQYF.

V and J are TRBV19 and TRBJ1-6; unclear D gene. This CDR3 is 15 amino acids long. Per germline, CDR1 LNHDA and CDR2 SQIVND (reference sequence). V shed 3 bases and J shed 4 bases, with 10 bases lying between them. CDR3: CASSMRSNYNSPLHF. DNA for the CDR3: TGTGCCAGTAGTATGCGGTCTAATTATAATTCACCCCTCCACTTT.

The V call is TRBV6-2 or TRBV6-3, the J call TRBJ1-2; TRBD1 matches 10 bases. Trimming took 0 bases from V and 8 from J; bases not matched to a gene: 9. The CDR3 spans 16 residues. Germline assignment: CDR1 MNHEY and CDR2 SVGEGT. Here the CDR3 DNA reads TGTGCCAGCAGTTACTCCGGGACAGGGGAGCCTGACGGCTACACCTTC. Protein sequence: CASSYSGTGEPDGYTF.

This clone was found once. V gene TRBV6-1 combines with J gene TRBJ2-3; D ambiguous. V was clipped by 3 bases and J by 1 base, with 5 bases between them. The germline CDR1 and CDR2 sequences are MNHNS and SASEGT. The CDR3 sequence is 13 residues long. CDR3 nucleotides: TGTGCCAGCAGTGATCTGGGCACAGATACGCAGTATTTT. Encoded protein: CASSDLGTDTQYF.

The V call is TRBV24-1, the J call TRBJ1-2; D gene unclear. Germline assignment: CDR1 KGHDR and CDR2 SFDVKD. This CDR3 is built from 13 residues. V dropped 9 bases and J dropped 8 bases, with 18 bases sitting between them. CDR3 amino acids: CATSQSEAGGYTF. The CDR3 DNA reads as TGTGCCACCTCCCAGTCGGAGGCAGGAGGCTACACCTTC.

This sequence joins TRBV6-4 and TRBJ2-1; the D gene is possibly TRBD1 (6 bases). This CDR3 has 13 residues. Germline CDR1 reads MRHNA; CDR2 reads SNTAGT. V lost 5 bases and J lost 4, with 9 bases in between. CDR3 in DNA: TGTGCCAGCAGTAATGACAGGTACAATGAGCAGTTCTTC. Translated, it gives CASSNDRYNEQFF.

This chain uses TRBV28 with TRBJ2-1; 14 bases are shared with TRBD2. Germline CDR1 and CDR2: MDHEN and SYDVKM. The CDR3 has 20 residues. J was trimmed by 5 bases and V by 5 bases; bases with no gene match: 17. The CDR3 reads CASSQLRLAGGPGRNNEQFF. CDR3 DNA sequence: TGTGCCAGCAGTCAACTCCGACTAGCGGGAGGGCCTGGTCGTAACAATGAGCAGTTCTTC.

This chain uses TRBV7-3 with TRBJ2-3; no clear D gene. V shed 4 bases and J shed 2 bases, with 7 bases lying between them. Germline CDR1 SGHTA, CDR2 FQGTGA. This CDR3 spans 13 amino acids. DNA for the CDR3: TGTGCCAGCAGCTCGGCTTACACAGATACGCAGTATTTT. It translates to CASSSAYTDTQYF.

The J gene is TRBJ2-2, the V gene TRBV6-2 or TRBV6-3; 8 positions match TRBD1. CDR1 is MNHEY and CDR2 is SVGEGT in the germline V gene. CDR3 length: 16 amino acids. Trimming took 2 bases from V and 5 from J; bases not matched to a gene: 7. The CDR3 is CASSYHRGALTGELFF. DNA of the CDR3: TGTGCCAGCAGTTACCACAGGGGGGCTTTAACCGGGGAGCTGTTTTTT.

The chain recombines TRBV30 with TRBJ1-1; D ambiguous. V dropped 3 bases and J dropped 0 bases, with 17 bases sitting between them. The CDR3 sequence is 16 residues long. Germline V CDR1 and CDR2: GTSNPN, SVGIG (reference sequence). The CDR3 DNA is TGTGCCTGGAGCCCTACCTTCGATAACATGAACACTGAAGCTTTCTTT. It is translated as CAWSPTFDNMNTEAFF.

The chain employs TRBV24-1 and TRBJ2-5; the D is unclear. V was shortened by 1 base and J by 1 base, with 0 bases between the two germline ends. This CDR3 has 12 amino acids. CDR1 and CDR2 from the germline V gene are KGHDR and SFDVKD. DNA of the CDR3: TGTGCCACCAGTGATTTCCAAGAGACCCAGTACTTC. This codes for CATSDFQETQYF.

The chain recombines TRBV29-1 with TRBJ2-5; 8 nucleotides match TRBD2. The germline CDR1 and CDR2 sequences are SQVTM and ANQGSEA. V lost 6 bases, J lost 2 bases, and 8 bases stayed unmatched. This CDR3 is 14 amino acids long. CDR3 sequence: CSVAGGHGQETQYF. The CDR3 DNA follows: TGCAGCGTGGCGGGGGGACACGGGCAAGAGACCCAGTACTTC.

The chain carries TRBV7-2 and TRBJ1-5; D ambiguous. The CDR3 runs to 15 residues. The V end lost 0 bases, the J end lost 3 bases, and 9 bases lay between the germline ends. Per germline, CDR1 SGHTA and CDR2 FQGNSA. CDR3 region: CASSLAGRLNQPQHF. The CDR3 nucleotides read TGTGCCAGCAGCTTAGCAGGGCGGCTCAATCAGCCCCAGCATTTT. Using reference TRBV7-2 and TRBJ1-5 for the parts outside the CDR3, the full variable domain is GAGVSQSPSNKVTEKGKDVELRCDPISGHTALYWYRQSLGQGLEFLIYFQGNSAPDKSGLPSDRFSAERTGGSVSTLTIQRTQQEDSAVYLCASSLAGRLNQPQHFGDGTRLSIL.

The CDR3 DNA follows: TGTGCCAGCAGGTGGGGAACTAGCGGGGCCTCCTACGAGCAGTACTTC. It codes for CASRWGTSGASYEQYF. The rearrangement links TRBV2 to TRBJ2-7; 10 positions match TRBD2. Germline CDR1 SNHLY, CDR2 FYNNEI. This CDR3 contains 16 residues. The trim removed 6 bases at V and 0 bases at J, leaving 8 bases unmatched.

The V and J genes are TRBV6-1 and TRBJ1-5; D might be TRBD1 (5 bases). Germline V gene lookup returns CDR1 MNHNS and CDR2 SASEGT. Trimming removed 2 bases at V and 11 bases at J, with 16 bases between. This CDR3 region has 14 residues. The CDR3 DNA reads as TGTGCCAGCAGTGAACGGGACTCCGCGGGGGCCCAGCATTTT. It codes for CASSERDSAGAQHF.

This clone was detected a few times. J is TRBJ2-1 and V is TRBV20-1, with D hard to call. CDR1 and CDR2 from the germline V gene are DFQATT and SNEGSKA (reference sequence). There are 12 residues in the CDR3. V gave up 3 bases and J gave up 8 bases, with 11 bases separating them. Here the CDR3 DNA reads TGCAGTGCTAGTGTGGCTGGCCATGAGCAGTTCTTC. It specifies CSASVAGHEQFF.

As DNA, the CDR3 is TGTGCCAGCAGTGACTCCGCAGGACAGTACAATGAGCAGTTCTTC. Protein product: CASSDSAGQYNEQFF. The J gene is TRBJ2-1, the V gene TRBV6-4, with TRBD1 as a possible D gene (6 bases). Germline CDR1 MRHNA, CDR2 SNTAGT. V was shortened by 0 bases and J by 4 bases, with 10 bases between the two germline ends. The CDR3 is 15 amino acids.

The CDR3 protein is CASSTGTLEKLFF. CDR3 coding DNA: TGTGCCAGCAGCACCGGGACCCTAGAAAAACTGTTTTTT. The chain couples TRBV11-2 to TRBJ1-4; TRBD1 might be the D (5 bases). V was shortened by 5 bases and J by 8 bases, with 12 bases between the two germline ends. This CDR3 contains 13 residues. Germline CDR1 SGHAT, CDR2 FQNNGV.

The genes are TRBV6-2 or TRBV6-3 and TRBJ1-5; D ambiguous. Germline lookup yields CDR1 MNHEY and CDR2 SVGEGT. The V gene lost 6 bases and the J gene lost 5 bases, with 11 bases spanning the gap. The length of the CDR3 is 13 residues. The CDR3 protein is CASSQISDQPQHF. The CDR3 nucleotides are TGTGCCAGCAGCCAGATTTCTGATCAGCCCCAGCATTTT.

J is TRBJ2-4 and V is TRBV5-4, with TRBD1 as a possible D gene (6 bases). The CDR3 extends over 15 amino acids. Trimming took 4 bases from V and 7 from J, leaving 18 bases between them. CDR1 is SGHNT, CDR2 YYREEE, per germline (reference sequence). In DNA, the CDR3 is TGTGCCAGCAGCGACCGGGACAATAGATGGAACATTCAGTACTTC. Protein sequence: CASSDRDNRWNIQYF.